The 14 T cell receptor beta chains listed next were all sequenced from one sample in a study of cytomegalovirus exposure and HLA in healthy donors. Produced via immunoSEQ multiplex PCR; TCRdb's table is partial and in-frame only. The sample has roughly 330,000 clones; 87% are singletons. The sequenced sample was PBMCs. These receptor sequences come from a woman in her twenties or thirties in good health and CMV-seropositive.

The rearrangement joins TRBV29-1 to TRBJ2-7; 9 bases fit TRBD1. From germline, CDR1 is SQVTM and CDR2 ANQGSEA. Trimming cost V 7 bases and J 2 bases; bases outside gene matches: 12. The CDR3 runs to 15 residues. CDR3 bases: TGCAGCGCCACCGATCCCGGGACAGGGACCTACGAGCAGTACTTC. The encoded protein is CSATDPGTGTYEQYF.

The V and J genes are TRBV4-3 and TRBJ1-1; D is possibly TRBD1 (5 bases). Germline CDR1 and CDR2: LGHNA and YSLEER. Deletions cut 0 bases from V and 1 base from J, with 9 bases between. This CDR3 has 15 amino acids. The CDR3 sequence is CASSQDGTENTEAFF. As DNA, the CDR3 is TGCGCCAGCAGCCAAGATGGGACGGAGAACACTGAAGCTTTCTTT.

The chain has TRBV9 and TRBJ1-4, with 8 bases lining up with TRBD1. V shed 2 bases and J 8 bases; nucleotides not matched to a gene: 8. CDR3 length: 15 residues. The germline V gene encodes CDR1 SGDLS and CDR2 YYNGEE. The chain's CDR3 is CASSVAGGKGEKLFF. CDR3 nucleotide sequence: TGTGCCAGCAGCGTTGCAGGGGGCAAAGGGGAAAAACTGTTTTTT.

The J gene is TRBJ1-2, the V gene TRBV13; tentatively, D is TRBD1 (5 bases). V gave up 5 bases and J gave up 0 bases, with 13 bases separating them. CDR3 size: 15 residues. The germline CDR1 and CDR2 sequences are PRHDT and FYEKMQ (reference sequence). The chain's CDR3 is CASSGPDTSNYGYTF. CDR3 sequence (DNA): TGTGCCAGCAGCGGCCCGGACACTTCTAACTATGGCTACACCTTC.

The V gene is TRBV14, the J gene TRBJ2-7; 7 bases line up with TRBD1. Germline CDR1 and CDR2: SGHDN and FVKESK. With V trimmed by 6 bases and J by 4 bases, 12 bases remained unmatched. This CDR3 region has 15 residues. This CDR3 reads CASRDSGTDPYEQYF. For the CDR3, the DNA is TGTGCCAGCAGGGATTCCGGGACAGATCCATACGAGCAGTACTTC.

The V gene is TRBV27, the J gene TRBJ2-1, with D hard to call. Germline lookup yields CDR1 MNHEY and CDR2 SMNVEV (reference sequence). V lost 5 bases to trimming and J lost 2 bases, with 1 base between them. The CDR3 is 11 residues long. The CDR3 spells CASSAYNEQFF. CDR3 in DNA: TGTGCCAGCAGTGCCTACAATGAGCAGTTCTTC.

CDR3 protein: CASSTPGGEQYF. The CDR3 DNA is TGTGCCAGCAGCACCCCCGGTGGGGAGCAGTACTTC. The rearrangement links TRBV7-2 to TRBJ2-7; D gene uncertain. Germline CDR1 reads SGHTA; CDR2 reads FQGNSA. The CDR3 length is 12 residues. The V end lost 5 bases, the J end lost 7 bases, and 12 bases lay between the germline ends.

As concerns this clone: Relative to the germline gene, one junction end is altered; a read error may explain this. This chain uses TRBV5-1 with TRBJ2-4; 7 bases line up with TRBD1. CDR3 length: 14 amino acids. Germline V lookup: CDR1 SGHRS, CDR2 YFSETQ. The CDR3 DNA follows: TGCGCCAGCAGGTTGGGGACAGTGAAGAACATTCAGTACTTC. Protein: CASRLGTVKNIQYF. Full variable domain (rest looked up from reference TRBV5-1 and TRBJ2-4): KAGVTQTPRYLIKTRGQQVTLSCSPISGHRSVSWYQQTPGQGLQFLFEYFSETQRNKGNFPGRFSGRQFSNSRSEMNVSTLELGDSALYLCASRLGTVKNIQYFGAGTRLSVL.

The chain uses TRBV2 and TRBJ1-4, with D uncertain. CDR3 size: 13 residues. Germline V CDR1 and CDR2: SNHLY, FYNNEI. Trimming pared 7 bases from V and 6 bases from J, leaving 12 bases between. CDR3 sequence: CASTGQMDEKLFF. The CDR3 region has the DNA TGTGCCAGCACCGGGCAGATGGATGAAAAACTGTTTTTT.

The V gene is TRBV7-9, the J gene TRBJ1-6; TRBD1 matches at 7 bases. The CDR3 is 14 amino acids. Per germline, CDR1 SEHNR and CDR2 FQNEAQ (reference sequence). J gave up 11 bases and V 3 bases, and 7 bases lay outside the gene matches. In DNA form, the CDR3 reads TGTGCCAGCAGCTTGCCCCGCCAGGGGGCACCCCTCCACTTT. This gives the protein CASSLPRQGAPLHF.

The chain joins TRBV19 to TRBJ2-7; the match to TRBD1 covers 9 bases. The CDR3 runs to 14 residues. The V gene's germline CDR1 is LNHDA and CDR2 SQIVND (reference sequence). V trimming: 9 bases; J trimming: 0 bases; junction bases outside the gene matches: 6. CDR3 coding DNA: TGTGCCAGCACTAGACAGGGGGGCTCCTACGAGCAGTACTTC. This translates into CASTRQGGSYEQYF.

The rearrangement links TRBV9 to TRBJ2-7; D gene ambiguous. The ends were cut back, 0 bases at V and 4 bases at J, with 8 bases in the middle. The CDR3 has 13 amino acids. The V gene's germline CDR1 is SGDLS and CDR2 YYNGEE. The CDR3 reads CASSVGPLYEQYF. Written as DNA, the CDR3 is TGTGCCAGCAGCGTAGGCCCATTATACGAGCAGTACTTC.

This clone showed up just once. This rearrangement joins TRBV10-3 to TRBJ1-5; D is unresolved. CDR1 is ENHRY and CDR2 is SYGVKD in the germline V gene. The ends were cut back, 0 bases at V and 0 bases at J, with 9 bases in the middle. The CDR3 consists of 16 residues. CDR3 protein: CAISESYGYSNQPQHF. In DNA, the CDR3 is TGTGCCATCAGTGAGTCGTACGGTTATAGCAATCAGCCCCAGCATTTT.

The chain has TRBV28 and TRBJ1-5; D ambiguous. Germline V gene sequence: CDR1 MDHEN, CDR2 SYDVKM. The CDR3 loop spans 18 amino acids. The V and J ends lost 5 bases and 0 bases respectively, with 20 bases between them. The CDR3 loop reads CASSPRTASDYSNQPQHF. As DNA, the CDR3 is TGTGCCAGCAGTCCCCGGACGGCATCAGATTATAGCAATCAGCCCCAGCATTTT.